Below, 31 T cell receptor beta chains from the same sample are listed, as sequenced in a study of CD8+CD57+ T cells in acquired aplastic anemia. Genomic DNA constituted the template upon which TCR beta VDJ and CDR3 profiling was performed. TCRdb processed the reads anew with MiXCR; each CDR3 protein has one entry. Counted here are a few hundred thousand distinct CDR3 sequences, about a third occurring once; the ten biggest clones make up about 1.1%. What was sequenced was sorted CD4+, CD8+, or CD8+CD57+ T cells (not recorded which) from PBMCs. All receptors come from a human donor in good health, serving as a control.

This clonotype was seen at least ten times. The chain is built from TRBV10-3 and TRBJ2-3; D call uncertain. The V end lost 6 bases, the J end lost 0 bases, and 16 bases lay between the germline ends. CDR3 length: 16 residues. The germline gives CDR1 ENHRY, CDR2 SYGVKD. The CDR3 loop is CAIRGRVGLSTDTQYF. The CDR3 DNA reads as TGTGCCATCAGGGGAAGGGTAGGGCTGAGCACAGATACGCAGTATTTT.

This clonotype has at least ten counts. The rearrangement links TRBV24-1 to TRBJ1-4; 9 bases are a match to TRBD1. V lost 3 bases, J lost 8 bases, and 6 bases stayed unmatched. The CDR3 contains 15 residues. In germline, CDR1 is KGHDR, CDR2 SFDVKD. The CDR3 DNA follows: TGTGCCACCAGTGATCGGGGACAGGGTACGGAAAAACTGTTTTTT. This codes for CATSDRGQGTEKLFF.

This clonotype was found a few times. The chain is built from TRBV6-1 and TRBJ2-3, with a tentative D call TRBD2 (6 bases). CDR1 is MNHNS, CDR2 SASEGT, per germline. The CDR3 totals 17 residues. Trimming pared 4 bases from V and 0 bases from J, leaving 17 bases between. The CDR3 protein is CASSVAVVLPSTDTQYF. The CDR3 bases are TGTGCCAGCAGTGTAGCGGTGGTCCTCCCTAGCACAGATACGCAGTATTTT.

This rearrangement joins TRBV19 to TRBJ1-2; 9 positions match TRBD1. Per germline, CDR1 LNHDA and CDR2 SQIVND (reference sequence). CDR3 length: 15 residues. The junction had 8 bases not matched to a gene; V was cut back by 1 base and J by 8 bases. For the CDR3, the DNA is TGTGCCAGTAGTATAGCGTCCGGGACAGGGTTCGGCTACACCTTC. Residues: CASSIASGTGFGYTF.

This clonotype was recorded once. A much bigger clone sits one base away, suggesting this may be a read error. CDR3 sequence (DNA): TGCAGTGTTGGGAGCAGGAGGAAAAACAATGAGCAGCTCTTC. Protein: CSVGSRRKNNEQLF. The chain couples TRBV20-1 to TRBJ2-1, with a tentative D call TRBD2 (5 bases). CDR3 length: 14 amino acids. Germline CDR1 DFQATT, CDR2 SNEGSKA (reference sequence).

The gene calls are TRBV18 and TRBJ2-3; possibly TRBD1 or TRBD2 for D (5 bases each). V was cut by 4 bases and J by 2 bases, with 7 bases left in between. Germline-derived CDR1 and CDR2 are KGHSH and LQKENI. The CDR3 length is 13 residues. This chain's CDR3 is CASSQGTTDTQYF. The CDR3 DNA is TGTGCCAGCTCACAGGGGACCACAGATACGCAGTATTTT.

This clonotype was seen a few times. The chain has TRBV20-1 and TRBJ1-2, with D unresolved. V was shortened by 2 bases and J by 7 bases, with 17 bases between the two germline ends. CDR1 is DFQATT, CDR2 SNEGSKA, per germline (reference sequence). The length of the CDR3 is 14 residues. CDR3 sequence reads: CSARKDTVGSGYTF. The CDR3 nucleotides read TGCAGTGCTAGAAAAGATACGGTGGGGTCTGGCTACACCTTC.

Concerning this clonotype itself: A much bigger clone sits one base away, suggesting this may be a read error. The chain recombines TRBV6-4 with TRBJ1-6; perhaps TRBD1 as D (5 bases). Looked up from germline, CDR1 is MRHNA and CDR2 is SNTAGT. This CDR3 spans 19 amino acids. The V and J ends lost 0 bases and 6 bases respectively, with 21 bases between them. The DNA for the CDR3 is TGTGCCAGCAGTGACTCGGACTTCGGCGAGGGGAAAGGTAATTCACCCCTCCACTTT. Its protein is CASSDSDFGEGKGNSPLHF.

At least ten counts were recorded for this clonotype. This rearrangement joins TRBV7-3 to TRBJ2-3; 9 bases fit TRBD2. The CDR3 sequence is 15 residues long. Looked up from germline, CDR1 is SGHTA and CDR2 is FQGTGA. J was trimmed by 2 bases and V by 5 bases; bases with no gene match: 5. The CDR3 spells CASSLSGSDTDTQYF. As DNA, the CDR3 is TGTGCCAGCAGCCTTAGCGGGAGTGACACAGATACGCAGTATTTT.

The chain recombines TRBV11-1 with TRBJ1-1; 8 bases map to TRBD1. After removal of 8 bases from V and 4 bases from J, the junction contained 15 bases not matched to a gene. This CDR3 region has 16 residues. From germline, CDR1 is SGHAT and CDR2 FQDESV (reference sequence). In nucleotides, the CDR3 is TGTGCCAGCTGCCGCACTCGACAGGGGTTGGGCACTGAAGCTTTCTTT. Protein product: CASCRTRQGLGTEAFF.

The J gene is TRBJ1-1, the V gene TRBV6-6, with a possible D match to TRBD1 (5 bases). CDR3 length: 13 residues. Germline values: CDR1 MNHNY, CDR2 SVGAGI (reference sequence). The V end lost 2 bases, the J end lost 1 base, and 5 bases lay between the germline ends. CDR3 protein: CASSYGGNTEAFF. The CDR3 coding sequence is TGTGCCAGCAGTTACGGGGGGAACACTGAAGCTTTCTTT.

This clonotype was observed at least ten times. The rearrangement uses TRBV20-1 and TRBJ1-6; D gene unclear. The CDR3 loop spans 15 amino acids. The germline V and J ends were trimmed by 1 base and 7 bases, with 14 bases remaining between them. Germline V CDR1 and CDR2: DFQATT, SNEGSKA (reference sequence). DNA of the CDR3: TGCAGTGCTAGAGTCCCAGGCCACCTAAATTCACCCCTCCACTTT. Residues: CSARVPGHLNSPLHF.

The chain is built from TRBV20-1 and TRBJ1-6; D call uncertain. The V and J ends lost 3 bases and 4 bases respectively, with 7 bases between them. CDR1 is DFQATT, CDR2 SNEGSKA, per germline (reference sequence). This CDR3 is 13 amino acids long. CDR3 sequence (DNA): TGCAGTGCTAGCTCCAGTTATAATTCACCCCTCCACTTT. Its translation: CSASSSYNSPLHF.

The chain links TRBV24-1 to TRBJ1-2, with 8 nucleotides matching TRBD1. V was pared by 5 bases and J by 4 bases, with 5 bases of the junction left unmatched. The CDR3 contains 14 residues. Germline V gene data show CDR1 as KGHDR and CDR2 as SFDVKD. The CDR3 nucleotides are TGTGCCACCAGTGGGACAGGGCCCACCTATGGCTACACCTTC. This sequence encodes CATSGTGPTYGYTF.

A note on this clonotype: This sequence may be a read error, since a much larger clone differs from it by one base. CDR3 in DNA: TGCAGTGCTAGTAGGGGGGCCAAGAGCCCCTACGAGCAGTACTTC. Protein: CSASRGAKSPYEQYF. V usage is TRBV20-1 and J usage is TRBJ2-7; D tentatively reads TRBD1 or TRBD2 (6 bases each). CDR1 and CDR2 (germline): DFQATT, SNEGSKA (reference sequence). Trimming took off 3 bases at V and 2 bases at J, with 17 bases between the two ends. This CDR3 is built from 15 residues.

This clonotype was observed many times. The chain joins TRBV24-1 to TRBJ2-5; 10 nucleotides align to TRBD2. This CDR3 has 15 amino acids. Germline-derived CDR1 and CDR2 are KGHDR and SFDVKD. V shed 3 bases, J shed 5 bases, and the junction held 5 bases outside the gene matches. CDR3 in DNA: TGTGCCACCAGTGATCCAGCGGGAGGGGGGGAGACCCAGTACTTC. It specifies CATSDPAGGGETQYF.

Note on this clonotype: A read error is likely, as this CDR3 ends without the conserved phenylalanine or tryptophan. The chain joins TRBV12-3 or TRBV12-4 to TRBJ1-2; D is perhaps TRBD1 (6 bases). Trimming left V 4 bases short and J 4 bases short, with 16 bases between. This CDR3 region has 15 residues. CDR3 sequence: CASSSNREKAYGYTL. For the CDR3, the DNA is TGTGCCAGCAGTTCGAACAGGGAAAAGGCCTATGGCTACACCCTC.

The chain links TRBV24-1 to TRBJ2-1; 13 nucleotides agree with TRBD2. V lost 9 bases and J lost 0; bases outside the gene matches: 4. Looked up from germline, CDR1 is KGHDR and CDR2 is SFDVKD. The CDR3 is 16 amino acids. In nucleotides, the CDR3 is TGTGCCACCTCCAGGACTAGCGGGAGCTCCTACAATGAGCAGTTCTTC. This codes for CATSRTSGSSYNEQFF.

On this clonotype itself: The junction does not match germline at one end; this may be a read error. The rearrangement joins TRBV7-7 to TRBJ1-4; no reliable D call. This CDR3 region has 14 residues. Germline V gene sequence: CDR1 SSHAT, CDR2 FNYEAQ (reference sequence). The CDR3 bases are TGTGCCAGCAGCCCGTGGGCGGCCGGTGAAAAACTGTTTTTC. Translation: CASSPWAAGEKLFF. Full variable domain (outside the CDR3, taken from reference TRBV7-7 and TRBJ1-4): GAGVSQSPRYKVTKRGQDVTLRCDPISSHATLYWYQQALGQGPEFLTYFNYEAQPDKSGLPSDRFSAERPEGSISTLTIQRTEQRDSAMYRCASSPWAAGEKLFFGSGTQLSVL.

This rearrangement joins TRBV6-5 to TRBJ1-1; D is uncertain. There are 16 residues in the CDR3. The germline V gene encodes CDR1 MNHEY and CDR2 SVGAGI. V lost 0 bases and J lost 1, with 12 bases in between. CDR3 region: CASSYSISVGNTEAFF. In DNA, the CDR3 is TGTGCCAGCAGTTACTCGATATCGGTGGGGAACACTGAAGCTTTCTTT.

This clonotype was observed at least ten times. The CDR3 DNA reads as TGTGCCAGCAGCCAGACGACAGGGGTCTATGGCTACACCTTC. It yields the protein CASSQTTGVYGYTF. The rearrangement joins TRBV7-2 to TRBJ1-2; 8 positions agree with TRBD1. CDR3 length: 14 residues. Germline CDR1 and CDR2: SGHTA and FQGNSA. Losses at the gene ends were 5 bases for V and 4 bases for J; bases not matched to a gene: 6.

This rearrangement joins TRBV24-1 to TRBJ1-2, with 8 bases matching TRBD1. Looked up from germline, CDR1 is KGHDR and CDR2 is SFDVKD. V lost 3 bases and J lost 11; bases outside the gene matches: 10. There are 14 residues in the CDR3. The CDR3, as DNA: TGTGCCACCAGTGATCCAGGACAGGGCACGAGGTACACCTTC. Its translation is CATSDPGQGTRYTF.

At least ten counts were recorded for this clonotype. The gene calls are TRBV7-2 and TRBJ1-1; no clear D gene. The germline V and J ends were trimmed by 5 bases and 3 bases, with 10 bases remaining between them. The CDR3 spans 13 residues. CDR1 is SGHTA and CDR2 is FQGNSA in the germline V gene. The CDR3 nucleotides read TGTGCCAGCAGCGTAGACCGATACACTGAAGCTTTCTTT. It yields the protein CASSVDRYTEAFF. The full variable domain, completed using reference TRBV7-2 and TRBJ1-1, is GAGVSQSPSNKVTEKGKDVELRCDPISGHTALYWYRQSLGQGLEFLIYFQGNSAPDKSGLPSDRFSAERTGGSVSTLTIQRTQQEDSAVYLCASSVDRYTEAFFGQGTRLTVV.

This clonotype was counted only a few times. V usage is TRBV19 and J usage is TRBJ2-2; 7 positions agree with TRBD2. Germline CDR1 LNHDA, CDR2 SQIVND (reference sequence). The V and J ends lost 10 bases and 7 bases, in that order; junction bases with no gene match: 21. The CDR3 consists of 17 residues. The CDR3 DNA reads TGTGCCAACGCAAAGCCCTCAAAGCGGGAAACGGGCGGGGAGCTGTTTTTT. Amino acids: CANAKPSKRETGGELFF.

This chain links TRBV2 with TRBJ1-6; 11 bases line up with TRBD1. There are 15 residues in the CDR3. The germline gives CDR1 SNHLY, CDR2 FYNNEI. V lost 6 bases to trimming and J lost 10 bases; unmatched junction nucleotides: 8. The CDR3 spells CASRTGTGGRSPLHF. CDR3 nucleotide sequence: TGTGCCAGCAGAACAGGGACAGGGGGGAGGTCACCCCTCCACTTT.

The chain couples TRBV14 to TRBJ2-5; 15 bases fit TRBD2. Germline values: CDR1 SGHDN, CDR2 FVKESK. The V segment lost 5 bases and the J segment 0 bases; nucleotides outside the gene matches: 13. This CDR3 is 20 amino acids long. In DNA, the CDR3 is TGTGCCAGCAGCGAAGGACTAGCGGGGGGGTCCCCCGGGTACCAAGAGACCCAGTACTTC. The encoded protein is CASSEGLAGGSPGYQETQYF.

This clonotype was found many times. The CDR3 spells CASSLVGGDTAYEQYF. The CDR3 bases are TGTGCCAGCAGTTTAGTGGGTGGTGACACCGCCTACGAGCAGTACTTC. The rearrangement joins TRBV12-3 or TRBV12-4 to TRBJ2-7; D not certain. V lost 1 base to trimming and J lost 2 bases, with 15 bases between them. The CDR3 runs to 16 residues.

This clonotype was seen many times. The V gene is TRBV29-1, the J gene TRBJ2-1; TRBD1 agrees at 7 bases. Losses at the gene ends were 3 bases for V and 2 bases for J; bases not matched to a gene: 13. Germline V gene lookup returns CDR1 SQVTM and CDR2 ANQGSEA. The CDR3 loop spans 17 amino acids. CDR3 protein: CSVDGLTGVHTYNEQFF. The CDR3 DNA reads TGCAGCGTTGACGGCCTTACAGGGGTTCACACCTACAATGAGCAGTTCTTC.

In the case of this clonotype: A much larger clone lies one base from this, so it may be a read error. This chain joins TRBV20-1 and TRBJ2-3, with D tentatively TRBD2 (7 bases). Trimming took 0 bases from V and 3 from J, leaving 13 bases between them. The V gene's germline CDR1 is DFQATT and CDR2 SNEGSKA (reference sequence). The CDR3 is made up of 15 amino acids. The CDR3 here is CSARDWAGATDTQYF. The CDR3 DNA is TGCAGTGCTAGAGATTGGGCGGGGGCAACAGATACGCAGTATTTT.

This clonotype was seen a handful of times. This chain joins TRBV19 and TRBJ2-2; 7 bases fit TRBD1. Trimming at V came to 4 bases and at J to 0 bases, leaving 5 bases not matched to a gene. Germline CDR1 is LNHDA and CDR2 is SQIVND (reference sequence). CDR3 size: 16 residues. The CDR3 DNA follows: TGTGCCAGTAGTAAATCGCAGGGGGCGAACACCGGGGAGCTGTTTTTT. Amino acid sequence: CASSKSQGANTGELFF.

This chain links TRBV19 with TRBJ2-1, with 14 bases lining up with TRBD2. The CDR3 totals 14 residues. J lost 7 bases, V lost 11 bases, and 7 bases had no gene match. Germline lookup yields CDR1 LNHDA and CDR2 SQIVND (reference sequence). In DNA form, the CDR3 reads TGTGCCTGGAGTCGACTAGCGGGAGGGAATGAGCAGTTCTTC. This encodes CAWSRLAGGNEQFF. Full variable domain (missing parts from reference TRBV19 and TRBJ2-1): DGGITQSPKYLFRKEGQNVTLSCEQNLNHDAMYWYRQDPGQGLRLIYYSQIVNDFQKGDIAEGYSVSREKKESFPLTVTSAQKNPTAFYLCAWSRLAGGNEQFFGPGTRLTVL.